This paragraph covers one T cell receptor beta chain sequence. Its antigen has not been determined. Base qualities are not at hand, and no much larger clone is one base apart. In light of the paper, this sample's treatment or condition label describes: live attenuated yellow fever vaccine strain. Two biological replicates of bulk PBMCs were collected at each blood-draw timepoint. PBMCs were isolated from peripheral blood using a standard Ficoll-Paque protocol. TriZol was used to extract RNA from bulk PBMCs, from CD4 and CD8 fractions, and from dextramer-positive and dextramer-negative fractions. This entry belongs to a study of T cells after yellow fever vaccination (dated by TCRdb to between 2018 and 2021). For context, the study as a whole: The SMART-Seq v4 Ultra Low Input RNA kit was used to prepare libraries from fractions with low cell numbers. Blood samples were taken at several timepoints before and after primary and secondary immunization, and bulk PBMC replicates and cell subsets were isolated. Two healthy male donors, one aged 18 to 29 and one aged 30 to 40 years, made up the cohort. To follow T-cell clones before and after primary and booster YFV17D yellow fever vaccination, bulk TCR alpha and beta repertoires were sequenced over time. Broad study findings and their caveats: The study included only two donors, which limits how far the findings can be generalized. FACS-sorted repertoires could contain abundant contaminating clonotypes from the bulk population, so computational filtering was required. Most clones expanded after primary vaccination (almost 97% of CD4 and around 88% of CD8) were re-detected after the booster, suggesting that broad memory maintenance occurred. A small share of clonotypes was detected in both CD4 and CD8 compartments, with the overlap likely arising from convergent recombination. Compared with the primary T-cell response, the secondary T-cell response was weaker but faster, peaking on day 5 rather than day 15.

TCR cDNA was synthesized by 5'RACE template switching, which introduced a universal primer site and unique molecular identifiers. Priming for cDNA synthesis came from both the TCR alpha and TCR beta constant segments. Library amplification involved two PCR steps, and the second step added sample barcodes and sequencing adapters. Sequencing of libraries was done on Illumina HiSeq 2500 (2x100 bp) or NovaSeq (2x150 bp). The original methods were these. MIGEC was used to demultiplex reads and collapse the reads into UMI consensus sequences, and MiXCR was used for V(D)J alignment. Using edgeR on replicate PBMC samples, clonotypes were called vaccine-responding if FDR was below 0.01 and the log2 fold change was above 5 up to day 15. CD4 or CD8 identity was assigned to each bulk clonotype according to whether the clonotype was present at higher abundance in the sequenced CD4 repertoire or the sequenced CD8 repertoire. Using fastp at Q25 and MiXCR, TCRdb reprocessed the public reads and kept productive beta chains. Rows matching on CDR3 protein sequence are summarized as one entry with the most common DNA and genes. These V and J calls are TCRdb output, not the study's own analysis. This sample gives under 700,000 distinct CDR3 sequences in total; less than 20% of them show up just once. Jointly, the top ten make up roughly 17% of the sample.

From the cysteine up to the phenylalanine, the CDR3 has a length of 14 residues. Only the CDR3 DNA is retained, 42 bases long and in frame from the first base. V is trimmed back by 5 bases and J by 8 bases, and the junction contains 6 bases that no gene match accounts for. CDR1 and CDR2 (SGHRS, YFSETQ) derive from the germline V gene. The specimen comprised PBMCs, sampled 5 to 6 days after the first yellow fever vaccination. This clonotype was obtained from a man aged 18 to 35 who received the YFV17D yellow fever vaccine. Recombination linked TRBV5-1 to TRBJ2-1; 11 bases in between match TRBD2. The DNA is TGCGCCAGCAGGGTAGGACTAGCGGGTGATGAGCAGTTCTTC. This is translated as CASRVGLAGDEQFF.